This is a list of T cell receptor beta chains from one sample in a study of T-cell memory formation after mild COVID-19. TCRdb used MiXCR to reprocess the 5' RACE reads, holding one entry per CDR3 protein. Of 170,000 or so distinct CDR3 sequences in the sample, around 21% are singletons; the top ten hold more than 20%. Specimen: PBMCs or a T cell subset sorted from them (not recorded which). These receptors all come from an adult woman who had mild COVID-19 (a few samples of this study predate the infection). Cell type and time point are not known. Each CDR3 is given with its conserved first and last residue. The D gene is left open where the match is weak. Some rows have no size entry. The others give once, few or many, or a class for an expanded clone.

V gene	clone size	J gene	D gene	CDR3 length	CDR3 protein	CDR3 DNA
TRBV6-5	-	TRBJ2-7	-	13	CASSYGAAYEQYF	TGTGCCAGCAGTTACGGCGCAGCCTACGAGCAGTACTTC
TRBV10-3	-	TRBJ2-7	-	12	CAISEGANEQYF	TGTGCCATCAGTGAAGGGGCGAACGAGCAGTACTTC
TRBV7-9	many	TRBJ2-7	TRBD2	14	CASSPGLAAYEQYF	TGTGCCAGCAGCCCGGGACTAGCGGCCTACGAGCAGTACTTC
TRBV20-1	few	TRBJ1-3	-	12	CSARSGGNTIYF	TGCAGTGCTAGATCCGGCGGAAACACCATATATTTT
TRBV20-1	-	TRBJ2-3	TRBD2	13	CSASGGAADTQYF	TGCAGTGCTAGCGGGGGGGCCGCAGATACGCAGTATTTT
TRBV15	few	TRBJ1-1	-	17	CATSRAGRLGENTEAFF	TGTGCCACCAGCAGAGCGGGCAGGTTAGGTGAGAACACTGAAGCTTTCTTT
TRBV29-1	few	TRBJ1-3	-	13	CSVRTDSGNTIYF	TGCAGCGTCCGGACAGACTCTGGAAACACCATATATTTT
TRBV19	few	TRBJ2-1	TRBD2	18	CASSIDPSGRAVRDEQFF	TGTGCCAGTAGTATAGATCCTAGCGGGAGGGCCGTTCGCGATGAGCAGTTCTTC
TRBV24-1	-	TRBJ2-2	-	12	CATARTTGELFF	TGTGCCACCGCAAGAACAACCGGGGAGCTGTTTTTT
TRBV23-1	-	TRBJ2-7	TRBD2	18	CASSQSRRTSGGGYEQYF	TGCGCCAGCAGTCAATCTAGGAGAACTAGCGGGGGCGGCTACGAGCAGTACTTC
TRBV10-3	-	TRBJ2-3	TRBD2	14	CAISTSGGTDTQYF	TGTGCCATCAGTACTAGCGGGGGCACAGATACGCAGTATTTT
TRBV29-1	few	TRBJ2-2	TRBD1	16	CSVEVRTGGNTGELFF	TGCAGCGTTGAAGTTCGGACAGGAGGGAACACCGGGGAGCTGTTTTTT
TRBV19	few	TRBJ2-7	TRBD1	15	CASSIGQGQSYEQYF	TGTGCCAGTAGTATAGGACAGGGGCAATCCTACGAGCAGTACTTC
TRBV29-1	few	TRBJ2-1	-	11	CSVVRGYEQFF	TGCAGCGTTGTACGGGGTTATGAGCAGTTCTTC
TRBV6-5	few	TRBJ2-1	-	16	CASSYSADYPLNEQFF	TGTGCCAGCAGTTACTCCGCGGACTATCCACTCAATGAGCAGTTCTTC
TRBV20-1	many	TRBJ2-3	TRBD1	17	CSARPLQEQGGTDTQYF	TGCAGTGCTAGACCACTACAAGAGCAGGGGGGCACAGATACGCAGTATTTT
TRBV29-1	-	TRBJ1-1	-	11	CSVESRAEAFF	TGCAGCGTTGAGAGTAGAGCTGAAGCTTTCTTT
TRBV19	-	TRBJ2-1	-	15	CASRVEYSSYNEQFF	TGTGCCAGTAGGGTTGAGTACAGCTCCTACAATGAGCAGTTCTTC
TRBV7-6	-	TRBJ2-7	TRBD2	16	CASSFTGTSGTYEQYF	TGTGCCAGCAGCTTCACCGGGACTAGCGGTACCTACGAGCAGTACTTC
TRBV4-3	-	TRBJ2-6	-	17	CASSQEVEGTGANVLTF	TGCGCCAGCAGCCAAGAAGTTGAGGGGACCGGGGCCAACGTCCTGACTTTC
TRBV7-9	once	TRBJ1-1	-	17	CASSAPPGRSKNTEAFF	TGTGCCAGCAGCGCCCCCCCCGGCAGGAGCAAGAACACTGAAGCTTTCTTT
TRBV29-1	few	TRBJ2-2	-	16	CSVLATRLPNTGELFF	TGCAGCGTTCTCGCCACCCGCCTTCCGAACACCGGGGAGCTGTTTTTT
TRBV27	-	TRBJ2-1	-	15	CASSFKVVPHRDLFF	TGTGCCAGCAGTTTCAAGGTAGTCCCGCACAGGGATCTGTTCTTC
TRBV5-4	-	TRBJ2-1	-	13	CASTPPTGNEQFF	TGTGCCAGCACCCCCCCGACGGGGAATGAGCAGTTCTTC
TRBV29-1	-	TRBJ1-1	TRBD1	12	CSVGEDRAEAFF	TGCAGCGTTGGTGAAGACAGGGCTGAAGCTTTCTTT
TRBV10-3	-	TRBJ2-5	-	12	CAISEEEETQYF	TGTGCCATCAGTGAGGAGGAAGAGACCCAGTACTTC
TRBV10-3	-	TRBJ2-5	TRBD2	15	CAISEAGAGQETQYF	TGTGCCATCAGCGAAGCGGGAGCGGGGCAAGAGACCCAGTACTTC
TRBV15	-	TRBJ2-1	-	15	CATSQGGRSYNEQFF	TGTGCCACCAGCCAGGGGGGCCGATCCTACAATGAGCAGTTCTTC
TRBV4-3	-	TRBJ2-7	-	15	CASSQDRADSYEQYF	TGCGCCAGCAGCCAAGATCGGGCAGACTCCTACGAGCAGTACTTC
TRBV10-3	-	TRBJ1-2	-	18	CAISGGDGGGLANYGYTF	TGTGCCATCAGCGGGGGGGACGGAGGCGGCCTAGCTAACTATGGCTACACCTTC
TRBV7-9	-	TRBJ1-4	-	15	CASSLFYDGGEKLFF	TGTGCCAGCAGCTTATTCTACGACGGGGGTGAAAAACTGTTTTTT
TRBV5-5	-	TRBJ1-6	-	17	CASSSVPGVPYNSPLHF	TGTGCCAGCAGCTCCGTGCCCGGGGTTCCCTATAATTCACCCCTCCACTTT
TRBV12-3/TRBV12-4	-	TRBJ2-2	TRBD2	17	CASSPGGGSPNTGELFF	TGTGCCAGCAGTCCCGGGGGAGGGTCTCCGAACACCGGGGAGCTGTTTTTT
TRBV12-3/TRBV12-4	-	TRBJ2-1	TRBD1	13	CASSLEGDRGCFF	TGTGCCAGCAGTCTCGAGGGGGACAGGGGCTGCTTCTTC
TRBV25-1	-	TRBJ2-5	TRBD2	15	CASRLTGGKLETQYF	TGTGCCAGCAGACTGACCGGGGGGAAGCTGGAGACCCAGTACTTC
TRBV2	many	TRBJ2-5	-	13	CASLVSNMETQYF	TGTGCCAGCTTAGTGAGTAACATGGAGACCCAGTACTTC
TRBV6-2/TRBV6-3	few	TRBJ2-4	-	12	CASSPGAGIQYF	TGTGCCAGCAGTCCGGGCGCGGGCATTCAGTACTTC
TRBV7-6	few	TRBJ2-1	-	15	CASSFYGGAENEQFF	TGTGCCAGCAGCTTTTACGGGGGCGCTGAAAATGAGCAGTTCTTC
TRBV5-1	few	TRBJ2-5	-	12	CASSLEFETQYF	TGCGCCAGCAGCTTGGAATTTGAGACCCAGTACTTC
TRBV30	few	TRBJ2-1	-	13	CAWSVSQSGIRFF	TGTGCCTGGAGTGTATCTCAGTCGGGCATACGGTTCTTC
TRBV5-5	-	TRBJ1-6	-	17	CASSIESQATYNSPLHF	TGTGCCAGCAGCATAGAGTCACAGGCTACCTATAATTCACCCCTCCACTTT
TRBV6-5	medium-sized	TRBJ2-7	TRBD2	13	CASKLAGPYEQYF	TGTGCCAGCAAACTAGCGGGCCCCTACGAGCAGTACTTC
TRBV6-1	-	TRBJ2-1	TRBD1	17	CASSSLMGQGYYNEQFF	TGTGCCAGCAGCTCTCTGATGGGACAGGGGTATTACAATGAGCAGTTCTTC
TRBV5-5	few	TRBJ1-2	-	15	CASSLERVLGDGYTF	TGTGCCAGCAGCTTGGAAAGGGTTCTGGGGGACGGCTACACCTTC